The 6 T cell receptor beta chains listed next were all sequenced from one sample in a study of T cell responses to AZD1222 COVID-19 vaccine. Generated by immunoSEQ multiplex PCR, the TCRdb table keeps only in-frame clones and is missing some. The data hold about 92,000 clones, with roughly 90% observed a single time. Sequenced material: peripheral blood, taken on day 0 of AZD1222 vaccination. The receptors were sampled from an adult in good health.

The chain joins TRBV9 to TRBJ2-5; 7 nucleotides line up with TRBD2. With V trimmed by 0 bases and J by 4 bases, 6 bases remained unmatched. CDR3 size: 15 residues. Germline CDR1 reads SGDLS; CDR2 reads YYNGEE. DNA for the CDR3: TGTGCCAGCAGCGTAGGGCCAGGGAGGGGAGAGACCCAGTACTTC. It translates to CASSVGPGRGETQYF.

The chain recombines TRBV6-2 or TRBV6-3 with TRBJ2-5; D might be TRBD2 (6 bases). This CDR3 spans 16 amino acids. Germline V gene data show CDR1 as MNHEY and CDR2 as SVGEGT. Trimming took off 0 bases at V and 4 bases at J, with 15 bases between the two ends. The CDR3 DNA is TGTGCCAGCAGTTACTCCGACCGCCGGGGGAGAGAGACCCAGTACTTC. It specifies CASSYSDRRGRETQYF.

The V call is TRBV28, the J call TRBJ2-2; TRBD1 matches 12 bases. The V and J ends lost 5 bases and 7 bases, in that order; junction bases with no gene match: 8. Germline V gives CDR1 MDHEN, CDR2 SYDVKM. The CDR3 covers 16 residues. CDR3 DNA sequence: TGTGCCAGCAGTATTCAGGGACAGGGGGCTGGCGGGGAGCTGTTTTTT. This gives the protein CASSIQGQGAGGELFF.

There are a few counts of this clone. The chain joins TRBV20-1 to TRBJ1-4; no clear D gene. This CDR3 region has 11 residues. Germline V lookup: CDR1 DFQATT, CDR2 SNEGSKA (reference sequence). V lost 6 bases, J lost 6 bases, and 8 bases lay in between. The CDR3, as DNA: TGCAGTGCCGGGGTAGATGAAAAACTGTTTTTT. This codes for CSAGVDEKLFF.

This chain joins TRBV2 and TRBJ1-6; maybe TRBD1 (5 bases). The CDR3 spans 12 residues. The V gene's germline CDR1 is SNHLY and CDR2 FYNNEI. V lost 10 bases and J 5 bases, leaving 9 bases between the germline ends. For the CDR3, the DNA is TGTGCCAACCAGGGAAATAATTCACCCCTCCACTTT. Translating gives CANQGNNSPLHF.

The chain has TRBV5-1 and TRBJ2-7; D uncertain. Looked up from germline, CDR1 is SGHRS and CDR2 is YFSETQ. V dropped 1 base and J dropped 5 bases, with 7 bases sitting between them. The CDR3 is 12 amino acids. DNA for the CDR3: TGCGCCAGCAGCTTGCCGGGCAACGAGCAGTACTTC. As protein: CASSLPGNEQYF.